These 8 T cell receptor beta chains were all obtained from the same sample, sequenced in a study of CD8+CD57+ T cells in acquired aplastic anemia. Profiles of TCR beta VDJ and CDR3 were generated from a genomic DNA template. TCRdb fed the reads into MiXCR, producing one record per CDR3 protein. The sample holds approximately 250,000 distinct CDR3 sequences, approximately 86% seen once. Before being chosen for sequencing, patients had shown CD8+CD57+ cell expansion by flow cytometry. Sequencing was performed on sorted CD4+, CD8+, or CD8+CD57+ T cells (not recorded which) from PBMCs. The receptors here all came from a human donor with aplastic anemia.

CDR3 sequence reads: CASRYERTGTSDEQFF. The CDR3 DNA follows: TGTGCCAGCAGGTACGAAAGAACCGGTACGAGCGATGAGCAGTTCTTC. This rearrangement joins TRBV2 to TRBJ2-1, with D uncertain. V was shortened by 6 bases and J by 8 bases, with 23 bases between the two germline ends. The CDR3 runs to 16 residues. The germline CDR1 and CDR2 sequences are SNHLY and FYNNEI.

With regard to this clonotype: Since the CDR3 does not end with the conserved phenylalanine or tryptophan, this likely comes from a read error. It is unclear where the CDR3 begins or ends on the DNA, so no DNA is shown, and the CDR3 is as TCRdb lists it. The V and J genes are TRBV2 and TRBJ1-4; no check of the table's D call, TRBD1, against the DNA was made. Germline V gives CDR1 SNHLY, CDR2 FYNNEI. The CDR3 is 15 amino acids in total, end residues counted. The CDR3 region is CASSESYRNQPQQFG.

V is TRBV2 and J is TRBJ2-6; D assignment may be TRBD1 or TRBD2 (6 bases each). The germline V gene has CDR1 SNHLY and CDR2 FYNNEI. V lost 8 bases to trimming and J lost 16 bases, with 30 bases between them. The CDR3 runs to 16 residues. The CDR3 nucleotides read TGTGCCAGCGGGGACGGGGGCACAGATACGCAGAATTTTCTGACTTTC. Residues: CASGDGGTDTQNFLTF. The full variable domain, with the rest looked up from reference TRBV2 and TRBJ2-6, is EPEVTQTPSHQVTQMGQEVILRCVPISNHLYFYWYRQILGQKVEFLVSFYNNEISEKSEIFDDQFSVERPDGSNFTLKIRSTKLEDSAMYFCASGDGGTDTQNFLTFGAGSRLTVL.

The sample holds one count of this clonotype. Relative to the germline gene, one junction end is altered; a read error may explain this. The gene calls are TRBV7-3 and TRBJ2-7, with a possible D match to TRBD1 (6 bases). The CDR3 covers 13 residues. Germline loops: CDR1 SGHTA, CDR2 FQGTGA. The CDR3 loop is CASSLGHHYEKYF. The CDR3 nucleotides read TGTGCCAGCAGCTTGGGACATCACTACGAGAAGTACTTC. Full variable domain (missing parts from reference TRBV7-3 and TRBJ2-7): GAGVSQTPSNKVTEKGKYVELRCDPISGHTALYWYRQSLGQGPEFLIYFQGTGAADDSGLPNDRFFAVRPEGSVSTLKIQRTERGDSAVYLCASSLGHHYEKYFGPGTRLTVT.

The chain carries TRBV7-2 and TRBJ2-2; 8 positions agree with TRBD2. After removal of 5 bases from V and 15 bases from J, the junction contained 2 bases not matched to a gene. This CDR3 has 10 amino acids. Germline V gene sequence: CDR1 SGHTA, CDR2 FQGNSA. The CDR3 region has the DNA TGTGCCAGCAGCCCCGGGGGGGTGTTTTTT. Amino acid sequence: CASSPGGVFF.

This chain links TRBV7-9 with TRBJ1-6; D perhaps matches TRBD1 (5 bases). V was shortened by 10 bases and J by 19 bases, with 29 bases between the two germline ends. There are 14 residues in the CDR3. Germline CDR1 SEHNR, CDR2 FQNEAQ (reference sequence). As DNA, the CDR3 is TGTGCCATCAGTTCAGAGAGGGGAAATTCATCCCGACACTTT. It codes for CAISSERGNSSRHF.

The rearrangement joins TRBV7-9 to TRBJ1-1; D gene uncertain. V shed 0 bases and J shed 2 bases, with 4 bases lying between them. The germline V gene has CDR1 SEHNR and CDR2 FQNEAQ (reference sequence). The CDR3 has 13 residues. CDR3 loop: CASSLALNTEAFF. In DNA, the CDR3 is TGTGCCAGCAGCTTAGCCCTAAACACTGAAGCTTTCTTT.

This clonotype was counted a few times. The chain uses TRBV7-3 and TRBJ2-1; weak D call: TRBD1 (5 bases). The germline V gene encodes CDR1 SGHTA and CDR2 FQGTGA. The ends were cut back, 0 bases at V and 10 bases at J, with 10 bases in the middle. This CDR3 region has 13 residues. This CDR3 is CASSLTKGREQFF. CDR3 DNA sequence: TGTGCCAGCAGCTTAACTAAGGGGCGGGAGCAGTTCTTC.